This TCR beta chain was profiled in a study of CD8+CD57+ T cells in acquired aplastic anemia. The study, taken as a whole, reports: Sharing between patients and controls was observed for twenty-nine CD8+ CDR3 sequences.

A note on this clonotype: What it recognizes is unknown.

CDR1 and CDR2 (germline): SGHDT, YYEEEE. V was shortened by 0 bases and J by 4 bases, with 7 bases between the two germline ends. CDR3 length: 13 amino acids. CD8+CD57+ cell expansion, shown by flow cytometry, had occurred in the patients selected for sequencing. TCR beta VDJ and CDR3 profiles were obtained from a genomic DNA template. MiXCR, run by TCRdb on the reads, gives a single entry per CDR3 protein. Here the sample spans approximately 80,000 distinct CDR3 sequences, under 80% being singletons. This rearrangement joins TRBV5-6 to TRBJ1-2, with D unclear. The TCR originated in a human donor with aplastic anemia. Specimen: sorted CD4+, CD8+, or CD8+CD57+ T cells (not recorded which) from PBMCs. The CDR3 DNA reads as TGTGCCAGCAGCTTGGAAGGGCTCTATGGCTACACCTTC. Protein: CASSLEGLYGYTF.